This TCR beta chain was obtained from a study of blood T cell repertoires in COVID-19. CDR3 length: 15 residues. V lost 2 bases, J lost 5 bases, and 15 bases lay in between. Germline-derived CDR1 and CDR2 are MNHNS and SASEGT. In the authors' workflow: Amplified reference gene primers provided the basis for estimating nucleated cell counts. Assay used: immunoSEQ multiplex PCR; TCRdb lists only in-frame clones, some missing. Clone size and V and J calls were adopted from that table, with D and trimming inferred from the DNA. This table holds roughly 62,000 clones, just under 85% found once. The sequence came from a man aged 55 to 70 with acute or convalescent COVID-19. This chain links TRBV6-1 with TRBJ1-2; no clear D. The source material was peripheral blood. CDR3 coding DNA: TGTGCCAGCAGTGAAAGACTAGAAGGGAGGTATGGCTACACCTTC. Its translation is CASSERLEGRYGYTF.